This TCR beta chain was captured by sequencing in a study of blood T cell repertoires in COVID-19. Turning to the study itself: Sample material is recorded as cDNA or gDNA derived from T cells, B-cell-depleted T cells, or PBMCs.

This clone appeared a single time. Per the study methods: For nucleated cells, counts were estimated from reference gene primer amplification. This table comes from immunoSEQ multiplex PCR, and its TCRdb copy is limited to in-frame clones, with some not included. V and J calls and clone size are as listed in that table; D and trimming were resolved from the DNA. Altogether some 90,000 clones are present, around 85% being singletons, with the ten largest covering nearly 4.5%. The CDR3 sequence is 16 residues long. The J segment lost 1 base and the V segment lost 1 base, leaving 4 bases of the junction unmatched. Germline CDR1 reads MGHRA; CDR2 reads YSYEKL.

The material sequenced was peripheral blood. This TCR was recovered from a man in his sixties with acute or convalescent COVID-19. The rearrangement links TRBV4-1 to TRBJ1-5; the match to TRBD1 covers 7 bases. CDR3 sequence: CASSQGPGQSNQPQHF. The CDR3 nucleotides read TGCGCCAGCAGCCAAGGGCCGGGACAGAGCAATCAGCCCCAGCATTTT.